The T cell receptor (beta chain) under discussion was sequenced for a study of T-cell memory formation after mild COVID-19. Regarding the study as a whole: Researchers report contracting CD4+ clones mostly in CM and EM, with CD8+ clones in EMRA. Pre-infection memory already had some responding clones, implying cross-reactive memory joined. The study found balanced CD4/CD8 in clones contracting day 15 to 85 and a CD4+ lean in later expanders.

Constant-segment primers were used for 5'RACE, and the resulting TCR alpha and TCR beta cDNA libraries carried sample barcodes and UMIs. TCRdb passed the 5' RACE reads through MiXCR, listing each CDR3 protein once. The sample yields approximately 180,000 distinct CDR3 sequences, 16% seen once. Trimming took off 0 bases at V and 7 bases at J, with 13 bases between the two ends. Looked up from germline, CDR1 is LGHDT and CDR2 is YNNKEL (reference sequence). This CDR3 has 15 amino acids. On this clonotype: What it binds is unknown.

This chain links TRBV3-1 with TRBJ2-1; D might be TRBD1 or TRBD2, each matching 5 bases. What was sequenced was PBMCs or a T cell subset sorted from them (not recorded which). The sequence came from an adult woman who had mild COVID-19 (a few samples of this study predate the infection). Cell type and time point are not known. The CDR3 is CASSQDSRGENEQFF. The CDR3 DNA reads TGTGCCAGCAGCCAAGATAGCCGGGGCGAAAATGAGCAGTTCTTC.